This is a list of T cell receptor beta chains from one sample in a study of blood T cells in healthy people across ages. TCRdb passed the 5' RACE reads through MiXCR, listing each CDR3 protein once. Among 700,000 to 950,000 distinct CDR3 sequences listed, roughly 41% were seen once. Sequencing input: blood. Source of these receptors: a woman in her sixties or seventies in good health. Each CDR3 is given with its conserved first and last residue. The D gene is left open where the match is weak. Expanded clones get a size class; other rows say once, few or many, or leave the size out.

>-|TRBJ1-1|few|TRBV20-1
TGCAGTGCTGGGGGATCCGGGACTGAAGCTTTCTTT
CSAGGSGTEAFF
>-|TRBJ2-1|-|TRBV20-1
TGCAGTGCTAAGTGGCAGCCTTCCTACGAGCAGTTCTTC
CSAKWQPSYEQFF
>-|TRBJ1-5|-|TRBV24-1
TGTGCCACCAGTGGGAGGGACGGAGCGAATCAGCCCCAGCATTTT
CATSGRDGANQPQHF
>-|TRBJ2-1|few|TRBV12-3/TRBV12-4
TGTGCCAGCAGTTTGCGACAGAGCTACAATGAGCAGTTCTTC
CASSLRQSYNEQFF
>-|TRBJ2-6|-|TRBV7-9
TGTGCCAGCAGCTTAGACAGCAGGAGACTAGGGGCCAACGTCCTGACTTTC
CASSLDSRRLGANVLTF
>-|TRBJ2-7|-|TRBV16
TGTGCCAGCAGCCAAGATCCGGGACCAAACTACGAGCAGTACTTC
CASSQDPGPNYEQYF
>-|TRBJ1-2|-|TRBV29-1
TGCAGCGTCGGAACCGGGACAAGCTATGGCTACACCTTC
CSVGTGTSYGYTF
>TRBD2|TRBJ2-1|-|TRBV24-1
TGTGCCACCAGTGATTACAAAATATGGACTAGCGGGAGGGGTAATGAGCAGTTCTTC
CATSDYKIWTSGRGNEQFF
>-|TRBJ2-7|-|TRBV11-1
TGTGCCAGCAGCTTAAATGTCGGGTACGGATCCGCTAATGAGCAGTACTTC
CASSLNVGYGSANEQYF
>TRBD2|TRBJ2-7|many|TRBV29-1
TGCAGCGTTGGAGGACTAGCGGGGTACTCCTACGAGCAGTACTTC
CSVGGLAGYSYEQYF
>TRBD2|TRBJ2-7|-|TRBV4-2
TGTGCCAGCAGACCAAGATTACTAGCGGAATCGGGTGCGAGGGAATCGATCTACGAGCAGTACTTC
CASRPRLLAESGARESIYEQYF
>-|TRBJ1-1|-|TRBV2
TGTGCCAGCCAGGACAGTAAGAACACTGAAGCTTTCTTT
CASQDSKNTEAFF
>-|TRBJ2-4|-|TRBV5-6
TGTGCCAGCAGCCCCCCGGGGGCCAAAAACATTCAGTACTTC
CASSPPGAKNIQYF
>TRBD1|TRBJ1-1|-|TRBV3-1
TGTGCCAGCAGCCAAGCGACAGGGGGAATTTTTGAAGCTTTCTTT
CASSQATGGIFEAFF
>-|TRBJ2-4|-|TRBV25-1
TGTGCCAGCAACCTCCCCTTCAGCCGACGGGCCAAAAACATTCAGTACTTC
CASNLPFSRRAKNIQYF
>TRBD2|TRBJ2-1|-|TRBV29-1
TGCAGCGTGGGTGGGGGGGGCTCCTACAATGAGCAGTTCTTC
CSVGGGGSYNEQFF
>TRBD2|TRBJ2-3|few|TRBV12-3/TRBV12-4
TGTGCCAGCAGATTAGCGGGGGGCGCAGATACGCAGTATTTT
CASRLAGGADTQYF
>TRBD1|TRBJ2-5|few|TRBV19
TGTGCCAGTAGTAAGACAGGGGTGGACGCTGTGAGGGAGACCCAGTACTTC
CASSKTGVDAVRETQYF
>TRBD1|TRBJ2-1|-|TRBV6-2/TRBV6-3
TGTGCCAGTACGGACAGGGTAGGTGAGTCCCACTACAATGAGCAGTTCTTC
CASTDRVGESHYNEQFF
>-|TRBJ2-7|-|TRBV12-3/TRBV12-4
TGTGCCAGCAGTTGCTTAGCGGACTACGAGCAGTACTTC
CASSCLADYEQYF
>TRBD2|TRBJ2-7|-|TRBV7-9
TGTGCCAGCAGCTTGGGAGGGTTTATTTACGAGCAGTACTTC
CASSLGGFIYEQYF
>TRBD1|TRBJ2-1|-|TRBV20-1
TGCAGTGCTACCGGGACAGAACCCTACAATGAGCAGTTCTTC
CSATGTEPYNEQFF
>-|TRBJ2-7|few|TRBV29-1
TGCAGCGCCACCCGAACGGGAGCCTCCTACGAGCAGTACTTC
CSATRTGASYEQYF
>TRBD2|TRBJ2-5|-|TRBV5-1
TGCGCCAGCAGTCCCCCGACTAGCGGGGGCGAGACCCAGTACTTC
CASSPPTSGGETQYF
>-|TRBJ1-5|-|TRBV2
TGTGCCAGCCGACCGACGGGGAATCGGCCCCAGCATTTT
CASRPTGNRPQHF
>TRBD2|TRBJ2-7|few|TRBV11-2
TGTGCCAGCAGCTTAGAATGGGGGGGCTACGAGCAGTACTTC
CASSLEWGGYEQYF
>-|TRBJ2-7|-|TRBV7-2
TGTGCCAGCAGCTTAGATTCCATCATGGGCTACGAGCAGTACTTC
CASSLDSIMGYEQYF
>-|TRBJ2-7|many|TRBV4-1
TGCGCCAGCAGCCAAGTCGAGGACAGCTACGAGCAGTACTTC
CASSQVEDSYEQYF
>TRBD1|TRBJ1-2|-|TRBV6-6
TGTGCCAGCAGTTATGACCCCGGGACAGGGGGAGGTGGCTACACCTTC
CASSYDPGTGGGGYTF
>TRBD2|TRBJ2-1|few|TRBV7-3
TGTGCCAGCAGCTTGGGGACTAGCGGGGACAACAATGAGCAGTTCTTC
CASSLGTSGDNNEQFF
>-|TRBJ2-3|-|TRBV20-1
TGCAGTGCCCCGACTGGACACAGCACAGATACGCAGTATTTT
CSAPTGHSTDTQYF
>-|TRBJ2-7|-|TRBV18
TGTGCCAGCTCACCGGGACAAGCCTACTACGAGCAGTACTTC
CASSPGQAYYEQYF
>-|TRBJ2-3|-|TRBV6-5
TGTGCCAGCAGTTACTCGAGTGGGAGCGTCCAGGATACGCAGTATTTT
CASSYSSGSVQDTQYF
>-|TRBJ1-2|-|TRBV5-1
TGCGCCAGCAGCTTGAGAGCCCAGGGCTATGGCTACACCTTC
CASSLRAQGYGYTF
>-|TRBJ1-1|few|TRBV18
TGTGCCAGCTCGCTCGCTCCGGGACGGGGCATGAACACTGAAGCTTTCTTT
CASSLAPGRGMNTEAFF
>TRBD2|TRBJ2-3|many|TRBV7-2
TGTGCCAGCAGCCAGTCAGGACTAGCCACAGATACGCAGTATTTT
CASSQSGLATDTQYF
>TRBD2|TRBJ2-4|-|TRBV6-6
TGTGCCACCCGGCCTAGCGGGGACCTGCAAAACATTCAGTACTTC
CATRPSGDLQNIQYF
>TRBD1|TRBJ2-5|-|TRBV9
TGTGCCAGCAGCGCCCATGAACAGGGGGTAAAGGGAGAGACCCAGTACTTC
CASSAHEQGVKGETQYF
>-|TRBJ2-5|-|TRBV6-5
TGTGCCAGCAGTGACCAAGAATCGGGGACCCAGTACTTC
CASSDQESGTQYF
>-|TRBJ2-5|many|TRBV7-3
TGTGCCAGCAGCTTCGCCGGCGCGGAGACCCAGTACTTC
CASSFAGAETQYF
>-|TRBJ1-2|-|TRBV3-1
TGTGCCAGCAGCCAAGGTGGGGGTCTCGCAGGGTCTAACTATGGCTACACCTTC
CASSQGGGLAGSNYGYTF
>TRBD2|TRBJ2-1|few|TRBV5-8
TGTGCCAGCAGCTTGGTTTCGACTAGCGGGGGCAACAATGAGCAGTTCTTC
CASSLVSTSGGNNEQFF
>TRBD1|TRBJ2-3|few|TRBV29-1
TGCAGCGTCTCGGAGGGACAGGCGATCACAGATACGCAGTATTTT
CSVSEGQAITDTQYF
>TRBD2|TRBJ2-7|few|TRBV20-1
TGCAGTGCTAGATCGGGGACTAGCGGGAAGATCGAGCAGTACTTC
CSARSGTSGKIEQYF
>TRBD2|TRBJ2-3|-|TRBV20-1
TGCAGTGCTAGTTTCTCGGGGGGGGGCCGTGATACGCAGTATTTT
CSASFSGGGRDTQYF
>-|TRBJ2-1|-|TRBV6-5
TGTGCCAGCAAGGGTGGGAAAAGGAGGGATGAGCAGTTCTTC
CASKGGKRRDEQFF
>TRBD2|TRBJ2-1|-|TRBV6-2/TRBV6-3
TGTGCCAGCAGTTACGCAGTAGCGGGAGGAAGTCCACTCGAGCAGTTCTTC
CASSYAVAGGSPLEQFF
>-|TRBJ2-6|once|TRBV21-1
TGTGCCAGCAGCAAAGGAGGTCGGGACAGGGAGTGGGTCAACGTCCTGACTTTC
CASSKGGRDREWVNVLTF